The source of this T cell receptor beta chain is a study of shared clonotypes between healthy human individuals. Study in general: Each donor contributed plates that comprised three CD4 naive, three CD4 memory, two CD8 naive and one CD8 memory.

As regards this clone: Its antigen is not identified.

CD45RO-negative CD8 cells positively selected for CCR7 made up the naive population, which excluded terminally differentiated effector memory CD45RA+ cells. There are 16 residues in the CDR3. The V and J ends lost 7 bases and 10 bases respectively, with 25 bases between them. Per the germline V gene, CDR1 is LNHDA and CDR2 is SQIVND (reference sequence). The study ran the assay at deep level. Repertoires were generated with immunoSEQ multiplex PCR, while TCRdb's copy carries only in-frame clones and drops some. This table has some 1,900,000 clones, about 95% appearing once. Whole-study findings and limits: The generation probabilities recorded for non-shared clonotypes fell below those of clonotypes shared by all four donors.

The TCR was taken from a young man in good health. The chain couples TRBV19 to TRBJ1-4; D unresolved. The sequenced sample consisted of naive CD8+ T cells sorted from blood. CDR3 bases: TGTGCCAGTACAAATTCTTTGGGTAAGGCATTCGGAAAACTGTTTTTT. Encoded protein: CASTNSLGKAFGKLFF.